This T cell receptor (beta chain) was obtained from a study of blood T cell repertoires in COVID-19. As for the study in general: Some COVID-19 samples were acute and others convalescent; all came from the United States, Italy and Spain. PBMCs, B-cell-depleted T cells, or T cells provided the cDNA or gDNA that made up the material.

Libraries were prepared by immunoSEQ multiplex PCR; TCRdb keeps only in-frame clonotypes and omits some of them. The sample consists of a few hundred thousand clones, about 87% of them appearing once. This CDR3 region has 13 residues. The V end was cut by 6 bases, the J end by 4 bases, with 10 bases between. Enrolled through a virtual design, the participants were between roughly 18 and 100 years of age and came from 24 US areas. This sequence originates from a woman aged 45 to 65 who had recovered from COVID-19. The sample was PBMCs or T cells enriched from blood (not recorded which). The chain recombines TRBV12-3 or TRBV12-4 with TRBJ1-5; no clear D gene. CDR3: CASRDGLNQPQHF. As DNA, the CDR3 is TGTGCCAGCAGGGACGGACTAAATCAGCCCCAGCATTTT.